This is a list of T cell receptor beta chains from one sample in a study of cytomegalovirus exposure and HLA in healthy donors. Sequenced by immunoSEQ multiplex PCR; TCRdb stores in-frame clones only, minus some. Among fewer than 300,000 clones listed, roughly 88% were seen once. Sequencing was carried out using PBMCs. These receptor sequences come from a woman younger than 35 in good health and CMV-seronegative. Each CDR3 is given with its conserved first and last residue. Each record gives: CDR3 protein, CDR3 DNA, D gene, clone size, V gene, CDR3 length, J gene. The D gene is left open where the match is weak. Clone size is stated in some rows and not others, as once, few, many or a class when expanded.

cdr3_aa: CASSLTRVQRNTIYF
cdr3_nt: TGTGCCAGCAGTTTAACCAGGGTTCAGAGAAACACCATATATTTT
d_call: -
clone_size: -
v_call: TRBV28
cdr3_length: 15
j_call: TRBJ1-3

cdr3_aa: CATRQGIGTEAFF
cdr3_nt: TGCGCCACACGTCAGGGGATCGGCACTGAAGCTTTCTTT
d_call: -
clone_size: -
v_call: TRBV10-2
cdr3_length: 13
j_call: TRBJ1-1

cdr3_aa: CASSLARQGFGFGTEAFF
cdr3_nt: TGCGCCAGCAGCTTGGCCCGACAGGGGTTTGGGTTCGGCACTGAAGCTTTCTTT
d_call: TRBD1
clone_size: -
v_call: TRBV5-1
cdr3_length: 18
j_call: TRBJ1-1

cdr3_aa: CASSTGRGNTEAFF
cdr3_nt: TGTGCCAGCTCAACCGGACGGGGGAACACTGAAGCTTTCTTT
d_call: -
clone_size: once
v_call: TRBV18
cdr3_length: 14
j_call: TRBJ1-1

cdr3_aa: CASSEARRVSKNIQYF
cdr3_nt: TGTGCCAGCAGTGAAGCGAGGCGGGTATCCAAAAACATTCAGTACTTC
d_call: -
clone_size: once
v_call: TRBV2
cdr3_length: 16
j_call: TRBJ2-4

cdr3_aa: CASRSPGYEQYF
cdr3_nt: TGTGCCAGCAGGTCCCCGGGCTACGAGCAGTACTTC
d_call: -
clone_size: -
v_call: TRBV28
cdr3_length: 12
j_call: TRBJ2-7

cdr3_aa: CASSQEIRGVSYEQYF
cdr3_nt: TGCGCCAGCAGCCAAGAGATCCGCGGGGTCTCCTACGAGCAGTACTTC
d_call: -
clone_size: once
v_call: TRBV4-1
cdr3_length: 16
j_call: TRBJ2-7

cdr3_aa: CASSPRDRVSNEQFF
cdr3_nt: TGTGCCAGCTCACCAAGGGACAGGGTCTCGAATGAGCAGTTCTTC
d_call: TRBD1
clone_size: -
v_call: TRBV18
cdr3_length: 15
j_call: TRBJ2-1

cdr3_aa: CASSQDPLTSTEAFF
cdr3_nt: TGCGCCAGCAGCCAAGATCCTTTAACCAGCACTGAAGCTTTCTTT
d_call: -
clone_size: few
v_call: TRBV4-3
cdr3_length: 15
j_call: TRBJ1-1

cdr3_aa: CASSSGEHEQYF
cdr3_nt: TGTGCCAGCAGCTCCGGTGAGCACGAGCAGTACTTC
d_call: -
clone_size: -
v_call: TRBV7-6
cdr3_length: 12
j_call: TRBJ2-7

cdr3_aa: CACLEQGYEQYF
cdr3_nt: TGTGCCTGCCTGGAACAGGGCTACGAGCAGTACTTC
d_call: -
clone_size: once
v_call: TRBV30
cdr3_length: 12
j_call: TRBJ2-7

cdr3_aa: CSVRQVLMNTEAFF
cdr3_nt: TGCAGCGTTCGGCAGGTGCTCATGAACACTGAAGCTTTCTTT
d_call: -
clone_size: -
v_call: TRBV29-1
cdr3_length: 14
j_call: TRBJ1-1

cdr3_aa: CASSQDQGLVGETQYF
cdr3_nt: TGTGCCAGCAGCCAAGATCAAGGACTAGTTGGTGAGACCCAGTACTTC
d_call: TRBD2
clone_size: -
v_call: TRBV4-2
cdr3_length: 16
j_call: TRBJ2-5

cdr3_aa: CAAHRGQGGELFF
cdr3_nt: TGTGCCGCACACAGGGGACAGGGCGGGGAGCTGTTTTTT
d_call: TRBD1
clone_size: -
v_call: TRBV6-1
cdr3_length: 13
j_call: TRBJ2-2

cdr3_aa: CASSLTEGSPLHF
cdr3_nt: TGTGCCAGCAGCTTAACGGAGGGCTCACCCCTCCACTTT
d_call: -
clone_size: -
v_call: TRBV7-9
cdr3_length: 13
j_call: TRBJ1-6

cdr3_aa: CASSYPTDRVEKVRTEAFF
cdr3_nt: TGTGCCAGCAGCTACCCGACGGACAGGGTGGAAAAAGTACGCACTGAAGCTTTCTTT
d_call: TRBD1
clone_size: -
v_call: TRBV7-9
cdr3_length: 19
j_call: TRBJ1-1

cdr3_aa: CASSLLDLGTVESYEQYF
cdr3_nt: TGTGCCAGCAGTTTATTGGACTTAGGGACAGTGGAATCCTACGAGCAGTACTTC
d_call: TRBD1
clone_size: -
v_call: TRBV28
cdr3_length: 18
j_call: TRBJ2-7

cdr3_aa: CASKKEGGYEQYF
cdr3_nt: TGTGCCAGTAAAAAAGAGGGTGGCTACGAGCAGTACTTC
d_call: -
clone_size: -
v_call: TRBV19
cdr3_length: 13
j_call: TRBJ2-7

cdr3_aa: CASNRDRGDQPQHF
cdr3_nt: TGTGCCAGCAACCGGGACAGGGGGGATCAGCCCCAGCATTTT
d_call: TRBD1
clone_size: -
v_call: TRBV2
cdr3_length: 14
j_call: TRBJ1-5

cdr3_aa: CASSQDLGTGAGSNQPQHF
cdr3_nt: TGCGCCAGCAGCCAAGATCTTGGAACAGGGGCTGGTAGCAATCAGCCCCAGCATTTT
d_call: TRBD1
clone_size: -
v_call: TRBV4-3
cdr3_length: 19
j_call: TRBJ1-5

cdr3_aa: CSVLRQSHTDTQYF
cdr3_nt: TGCAGCGTCCTTAGACAGTCCCACACAGATACGCAGTATTTT
d_call: -
clone_size: -
v_call: TRBV29-1
cdr3_length: 14
j_call: TRBJ2-3